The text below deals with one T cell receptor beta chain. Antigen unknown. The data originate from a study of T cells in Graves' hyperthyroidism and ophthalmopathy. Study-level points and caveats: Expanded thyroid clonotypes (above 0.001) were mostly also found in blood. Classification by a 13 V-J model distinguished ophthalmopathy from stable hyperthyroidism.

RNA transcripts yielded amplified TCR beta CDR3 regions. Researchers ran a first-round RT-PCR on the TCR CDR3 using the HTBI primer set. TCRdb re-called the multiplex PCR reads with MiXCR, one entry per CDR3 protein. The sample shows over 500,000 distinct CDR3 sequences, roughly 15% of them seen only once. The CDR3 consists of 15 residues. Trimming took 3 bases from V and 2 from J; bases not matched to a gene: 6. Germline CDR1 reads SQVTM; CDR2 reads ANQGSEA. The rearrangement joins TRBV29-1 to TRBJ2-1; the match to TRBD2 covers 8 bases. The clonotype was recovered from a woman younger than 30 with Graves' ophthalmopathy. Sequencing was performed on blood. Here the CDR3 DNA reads TGCAGCGTTGATGAGATCGGGGGGGCCTACAATGAGCAGTTCTTC. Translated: CSVDEIGGAYNEQFF.